The next 3 T cell receptor beta chains were all read from a single sample in a study of blood T cell repertoires in COVID-19. Clones were sequenced by immunoSEQ multiplex PCR, and TCRdb holds only the in-frame ones, with some missing. The sample consists of about 210,000 clones, approximately 88% of them appearing once. The sequenced material came from PBMCs or T cells enriched from blood (not recorded which). The receptors stem from a woman aged 18-30 years who had recovered from COVID-19.

This clone occurred once. At one of its ends the junction is not consistent with the germline gene, which may arise from a read error. V and J are TRBV12-5 and TRBJ2-7; TRBD2 matches 8 bases. Germline assignment: CDR1 LGHNT and CDR2 FRNRAP. The CDR3 is 21 amino acids. The CDR3, as DNA: TGTGCTTGTGGTTCCGTAGCGGGGACTGGGGTCCCCCCGACCCTCTCCTACGAGCAGTACTTC. Translation: CACGSVAGTGVPPTLSYEQYF.

The genes are TRBV12-3 or TRBV12-4 and TRBJ1-2, with D unclear. The CDR3 runs to 13 residues. The V gene lost 7 bases and the J gene lost 7 bases, with 16 bases spanning the gap. The CDR3: CASTVEVHAGYTF. The CDR3 DNA reads as TGTGCCAGCACTGTGGAGGTTCACGCTGGCTACACCTTC.

V and J are TRBV18 and TRBJ2-3; D might be TRBD1 (5 bases). The CDR3 is 14 amino acids. V dropped 6 bases and J dropped 4 bases, with 14 bases sitting between them. CDR1 and CDR2 (germline): KGHSH, LQKENI. As DNA, the CDR3 is TGTGCCAGCTCCCCGAGTTCAGGGCCAGATACGCAGTATTTT. Translated: CASSPSSGPDTQYF.